The 30 T cell receptor beta chains listed next were all sequenced from one sample in a study of glioma-infiltrating T cells after dendritic cell vaccination. The protocol was immunoSEQ multiplex PCR, while the TCRdb copy is restricted to in-frame clones and leaves out a portion. This sample has around 100,000 clones, with around 81% found just once. Sequencing used blood, obtained before dendritic cell vaccination. The receptors come from a human donor with glioblastoma.

This chain joins TRBV5-1 and TRBJ2-5; TRBD2 aligns across 8 bases. CDR1 is SGHRS and CDR2 is YFSETQ in the germline V gene. CDR3 size: 16 residues. V shed 0 bases and J 1 base; nucleotides not matched to a gene: 5. DNA for the CDR3: TGCGCCAGCAGCTTGGGAAGCGGGGGTTTCCAAGAGACCCAGTACTTC. Translating gives CASSLGSGGFQETQYF.

The chain combines TRBV20-1 with TRBJ2-7, with a possible D match to TRBD2 (6 bases). The CDR3 contains 11 residues. Per the germline V gene, CDR1 is DFQATT and CDR2 is SNEGSKA (reference sequence). The V and J ends lost 5 bases and 9 bases respectively, with 14 bases between them. The CDR3: CSAVGDFMQYF. The DNA for the CDR3 is TGCAGTGCTGTAGGGGACTTTATGCAGTACTTC.

This sequence joins TRBV19 and TRBJ2-2; 8 nucleotides agree with TRBD1. CDR1 and CDR2 (germline): LNHDA, SQIVND (reference sequence). V trimming: 6 bases; J trimming: 9 bases; junction bases outside the gene matches: 9. The CDR3 spans 14 residues. This CDR3 is CASSRGQDGWELFF. CDR3 nucleotide sequence: TGTGCCAGTAGCAGGGGACAGGATGGGTGGGAGCTGTTTTTT.

The chain joins TRBV14 to TRBJ1-4; D ambiguous. This CDR3 contains 13 residues. V lost 4 bases and J lost 4, with 7 bases in between. Germline values: CDR1 SGHDN, CDR2 FVKESK. CDR3: CASSRAYNEKLFF. CDR3 DNA sequence: TGTGCCAGCAGCCGGGCATATAATGAAAAACTGTTTTTT.

The chain has TRBV5-4 and TRBJ2-3; 11 bases align to TRBD2. Germline V gene sequence: CDR1 SGHNT, CDR2 YYREEE (reference sequence). Germline trimming cut 2 bases from V and 1 base from J; bases unmatched to any gene: 9. The CDR3 totals 18 residues. The CDR3 nucleotides are TGTGCCAGCAGCTTCGGGCCCGGGACTAGCGGCCGCACAGATACGCAGTATTTT. It codes for CASSFGPGTSGRTDTQYF.

The V gene is TRBV10-3, the J gene TRBJ1-2; 9 nucleotides line up with TRBD1. V was clipped by 4 bases and J by 7 bases; unmatched bases: 1. The CDR3 extends over 12 amino acids. Germline-derived CDR1 and CDR2 are ENHRY and SYGVKD. CDR3 sequence: CAISGDRVGYTF. CDR3 sequence (DNA): TGTGCCATCAGTGGGGACAGGGTTGGCTACACCTTC.

The rearrangement links TRBV4-2 to TRBJ2-5; 8 bases agree with TRBD2. Germline V CDR1 and CDR2: LGHNA, YNFKEQ. The CDR3 totals 17 residues. With V trimmed by 1 base and J by 1 base, 8 bases remained unmatched. CDR3 region: CASSQGGARGGQETQYF. CDR3 bases: TGTGCCAGCAGCCAAGGCGGGGCACGGGGGGGCCAAGAGACCCAGTACTTC.

The J gene is TRBJ1-1, the V gene TRBV11-2; D remains unclear. The CDR3 is made up of 14 amino acids. V was shortened by 2 bases and J by 4 bases, with 11 bases between the two germline ends. Germline V gives CDR1 SGHAT, CDR2 FQNNGV. The CDR3 reads CASSLIGTGTEAFF. CDR3 nucleotide sequence: TGTGCCAGCAGCTTAATTGGTACGGGCACTGAAGCTTTCTTT. The full variable domain, its missing parts supplied by reference TRBV11-2 and TRBJ1-1, is EAGVAQSPRYKIIEKRQSVAFWCNPISGHATLYWYQQILGQGPKLLIQFQNNGVVDDSQLPKDRFSAERLKGVDSTLKIQPAKLEDSAVYLCASSLIGTGTEAFFGQGTRLTVV.

The chain has TRBV6-1 and TRBJ1-4; no clear D gene. The CDR3 contains 15 residues. Germline V gives CDR1 MNHNS, CDR2 SASEGT. Trimming took off 5 bases at V and 0 bases at J, with 10 bases between the two ends. The CDR3 sequence is CASSPSYATNEKLFF. DNA of the CDR3: TGTGCCAGCAGTCCTTCTTATGCAACTAATGAAAAACTGTTTTTT.

This clone has more than one count but fewer than ten. This sequence joins TRBV30 and TRBJ1-1; 7 bases match TRBD1. CDR3 length equals 14 residues. Germline CDR1 reads GTSNPN; CDR2 reads SVGIG (reference sequence). Trimming took 2 bases from V and 10 from J; bases not matched to a gene: 13. The CDR3 DNA reads TGTGCCTGGAGTCGAGGGGGCCTTTACCCTGGAGCTTTCTTT. Encoded protein: CAWSRGGLYPGAFF.

There are a few counts of this clone. The chain joins TRBV7-9 to TRBJ1-6; no reliable D call. From germline, CDR1 is SEHNR and CDR2 FQNEAQ (reference sequence). The CDR3 sequence is 14 residues long. Trimming removed 2 bases from V and 10 bases from J, with 12 bases in between. This CDR3 reads CASSLNPGGSPLHF. CDR3 in DNA: TGTGCCAGCAGCTTAAACCCTGGCGGCTCACCCCTCCACTTT.

This clone was seen only once. The chain links TRBV5-1 to TRBJ1-2, with D perhaps matching TRBD1 (6 bases). Germline V CDR1 and CDR2: SGHRS, YFSETQ. Deletions cut 2 bases from V and 4 bases from J, with 12 bases between. CDR3 length equals 14 residues. CDR3 protein: CASSFAGVGYGYTF. The CDR3 nucleotides read TGCGCCAGCAGCTTTGCAGGGGTCGGCTATGGCTACACCTTC.

V gene TRBV18 combines with J gene TRBJ2-2, with 11 bases aligning to TRBD1. V was pared by 5 bases and J by 2 bases, with 4 bases of the junction left unmatched. Per the germline V gene, CDR1 is KGHSH and CDR2 is LQKENI. The CDR3 is made up of 16 amino acids. The CDR3 DNA is TGTGCCAGCTCAGGAGGACAGGGGGCCAACACCGGGGAGCTGTTTTTT. Translation: CASSGGQGANTGELFF.

This chain uses TRBV18 with TRBJ2-1, with unresolved D. The germline CDR1 and CDR2 sequences are KGHSH and LQKENI. Deletions cut 2 bases from V and 8 bases from J, with 16 bases between. The CDR3 is 15 residues long. The CDR3 bases are TGTGCCAGCTCACCATTTACAGCCCTATCCTATGAGCAGTTCTTC. Translated, it gives CASSPFTALSYEQFF.

The chain joins TRBV30 to TRBJ2-1; D is undetermined. Germline V gives CDR1 GTSNPN, CDR2 SVGIG (reference sequence). V lost 0 bases to trimming and J lost 0 bases, with 9 bases between them. The CDR3 has 15 amino acids. The CDR3 region has the DNA TGTGCCTGGAGTGTACTAATCAGCTCCTACAATGAGCAGTTCTTC. Its protein is CAWSVLISSYNEQFF.

As regards this clone: Within the sample, other DNA sequences also encode this same CDR3. The chain uses TRBV5-1 and TRBJ1-1; TRBD1 might be the D (5 bases). The CDR3 runs 13 residues. The V end was cut by 1 base, the J end by 4 bases, with 8 bases between. Germline V gene sequence: CDR1 SGHRS, CDR2 YFSETQ. The CDR3 nucleotides read TGCGCCAGCAGCTTGAGGGGAGGCACTGAAGCTTTCTTT. Its protein product is CASSLRGGTEAFF. Looking up the rest from reference TRBV5-1 and TRBJ1-1 gives the full variable domain: KAGVTQTPRYLIKTRGQQVTLSCSPISGHRSVSWYQQTPGQGLQFLFEYFSETQRNKGNFPGRFSGRQFSNSRSEMNVSTLELGDSALYLCASSLRGGTEAFFGQGTRLTVV.

V and J are TRBV4-2 and TRBJ1-5; a possible D gene is TRBD1 (6 bases). Looked up from germline, CDR1 is LGHNA and CDR2 is YNFKEQ. This CDR3 is built from 17 residues. V lost 3 bases to trimming and J lost 5 bases, with 20 bases between them. In DNA, the CDR3 is TGTGCCAGCAGCCAGGGGGACGACAGGAAGGGAGATCAGCCCCAGCATTTT. This sequence encodes CASSQGDDRKGDQPQHF.

The chain employs TRBV6-6 and TRBJ2-5; 8 bases align to TRBD1. The J segment lost 5 bases and the V segment lost 5 bases, leaving 7 bases of the junction unmatched. This CDR3 spans 14 amino acids. CDR1 is MNHNY, CDR2 SVGAGI, per germline (reference sequence). CDR3 in DNA: TGTGCCAGCAGTCTATCAGGGGGCCGGGAGACCCAGTACTTC. Translation: CASSLSGGRETQYF.

The J gene is TRBJ1-3, the V gene TRBV27; 7 bases fit TRBD1. The CDR3 extends over 13 amino acids. Germline V gene data show CDR1 as MNHEY and CDR2 as SMNVEV (reference sequence). The trim removed 5 bases at V and 7 bases at J, leaving 5 bases unmatched. CDR3 nucleotides: TGTGCCAGCAGTACAGGGGAAGGGAACACCATATATTTT. Amino acid sequence: CASSTGEGNTIYF.

V usage is TRBV5-1 and J usage is TRBJ2-7; the match to TRBD2 covers 11 bases. There are 16 residues in the CDR3. J lost 0 bases, V lost 0 bases, and 2 bases had no gene match. Germline V gives CDR1 SGHRS, CDR2 YFSETQ. DNA of the CDR3: TGCGCCAGCAGCTTGGCCGGGACTAGCGGCTCCTACGAGCAGTACTTC. This encodes CASSLAGTSGSYEQYF.

This chain joins TRBV15 and TRBJ1-4, with 9 bases aligning to TRBD1. J lost 4 bases, V lost 1 base, and 4 bases had no gene match. Germline CDR1 is LNHNV and CDR2 is YYDKDF (reference sequence). The CDR3 is 16 residues long. This CDR3 is CATSRALTGGNEKLFF. CDR3 bases: TGTGCCACCAGCAGAGCCTTGACAGGGGGTAATGAAAAACTGTTTTTT.

The chain uses TRBV5-1 and TRBJ2-3; 10 nucleotides match TRBD1. The ends lost 4 bases at V and 2 bases at J; junction bases unmatched: 7. There are 16 residues in the CDR3. Germline assignment: CDR1 SGHRS and CDR2 YFSETQ. The CDR3 nucleotides read TGCGCCAGCAGCCTCAACGGACAGGGGGTCACAGATACGCAGTATTTT. This codes for CASSLNGQGVTDTQYF.

The gene calls are TRBV21-1 and TRBJ1-1. TRBV21-1 is a known pseudogene. The CDR3 contains 13 residues. The CDR3 DNA sequence: TGTGCCAGCAGCAAACCCGGAGGCACTGAAGCTTTCTTT. Its protein product is CASSKPGGTEAFF.

The chain recombines TRBV5-6 with TRBJ1-2, with D maybe TRBD1 (5 bases). Deletions cut 0 bases from V and 8 bases from J, with 14 bases between. The CDR3 is 14 amino acids. CDR1 SGHDT and CDR2 YYEEEE come from the germline V gene. The CDR3: CASSLAGRADGYTF. The CDR3 DNA reads as TGTGCCAGCAGCTTGGCTGGCAGGGCTGACGGCTACACCTTC.

The V call is TRBV2, the J call TRBJ2-7; 7 nucleotides line up with TRBD2. CDR3 length equals 16 residues. The ends lost 10 bases at V and 0 bases at J; junction bases unmatched: 15. CDR1 is SNHLY, CDR2 FYNNEI, per germline. DNA of the CDR3: TGTGCCAACACCCTTGAGGCTAGCGGAGGCTCCTACGAGCAGTACTTC. Its translation: CANTLEASGGSYEQYF.

DNA for the CDR3: TGTGCCAGCAGCACCCGACAGAGCTCCTATAATTCACCCCTCCACTTT. It specifies CASSTRQSSYNSPLHF. The chain joins TRBV5-5 to TRBJ1-6; D may be TRBD1 (5 bases). The CDR3 runs 16 residues. Germline values: CDR1 SGHKS, CDR2 YYEKEE (reference sequence). Trimming removed 4 bases at V and 0 bases at J, with 11 bases between.

This chain links TRBV6-4 with TRBJ2-7; D is possibly TRBD1 (5 bases). The CDR3 runs to 12 residues. Germline V gene data show CDR1 as MRHNA and CDR2 as SNTAGT. With 0 bases removed from V and 12 bases from J, the gap between germline ends came to 12 bases. The CDR3 DNA is TGTGCCAGCAGTGACTCTTCAGGGTCTCTGTACTTC. This encodes CASSDSSGSLYF.

This clone was found once. This rearrangement joins TRBV6-5 to TRBJ1-5; D might be TRBD1 (5 bases). Germline V gene data show CDR1 as MNHEY and CDR2 as SVGAGI. The CDR3 is 14 amino acids. The V end lost 5 bases, the J end lost 0 bases, and 8 bases lay between the germline ends. The CDR3 DNA follows: TGTGCCAGCAGTCCCACAGGTAGCAATCAGCCCCAGCATTTT. As protein: CASSPTGSNQPQHF.

V is TRBV4-1 and J is TRBJ2-3, with D possibly matching TRBD2 (5 bases). V lost 4 bases, J lost 0 bases, and 23 bases lay in between. This CDR3 comprises 19 residues. CDR1 MGHRA and CDR2 YSYEKL come from the germline V gene. Written as DNA, the CDR3 is TGCGCCAGCAGCCTCCGGGCCCAGAGGGCGGTCGGAAGCACAGATACGCAGTATTTT. Its translation: CASSLRAQRAVGSTDTQYF.

The rearrangement joins TRBV4-1 to TRBJ1-2, with 9 bases aligning to TRBD1. Germline V gene sequence: CDR1 MGHRA, CDR2 YSYEKL. The CDR3 sequence is 14 residues long. V gave up 4 bases and J gave up 5 bases; unmatched junction bases: 5. The CDR3, as DNA: TGCGCCAGCAGCCTACAGGGGGCTCGGTATGGCTACACCTTC. Residues: CASSLQGARYGYTF.